This T cell receptor beta chain appears in the sequencing data of a study of T cells in Graves' hyperthyroidism and ophthalmopathy. Concerning this clonotype: The antigen remains undetermined.

Authors of the study amplified TCR beta CDR3 regions from RNA transcripts. The primer set for the first-round RT-PCR of the TCR CDR3 was HTBI. MiXCR, applied by TCRdb to the multiplex PCR reads, yields one record per CDR3 protein. Here the sample spans about 350,000 distinct CDR3 sequences, about a fifth being singletons. Study-level points and caveats: Ophthalmopathy got predicted by the model a median approximately 6.4 months before its onset.

The CDR3 is made up of 14 amino acids. CDR1 is SNHLY and CDR2 is FYNNEI in the germline V gene. Trimming left V 5 bases short and J 7 bases short, with 15 bases between. Sample: blood. The chain recombines TRBV2 with TRBJ1-5, with D unresolved. The receptor was derived from a young woman with Graves' hyperthyroidism. This chain's CDR3 is CASSSGVGGQPQHF. DNA of the CDR3: TGTGCCAGCAGTTCGGGAGTTGGTGGACAGCCCCAGCATTTT.